This T cell receptor (beta chain) was sequenced during a study of post-analysis software for immune sequencing data. On the study more broadly: Included courses were relapsing-remitting and secondary progressive multiple sclerosis; progressive-relapsing multiple sclerosis was also included. Study outcomes and limitations: In patients, TRBV5-6, TRBV5-1 and TRBV20-1 belonged to five TRBV segments found more frequently than in controls. Compared with controls, patients showed significantly lower normalized Chao1 diversity.

This clonotype was found a few times. Its antigen is currently unknown. The CDR3 spans 16 residues. Trimming took off 7 bases at V and 6 bases at J, with 22 bases between the two ends. Germline CDR1 reads MDHEN; CDR2 reads SYDVKM. Researchers reported that TCR beta cDNA libraries carried unique molecular identifiers. The authors obtained roughly 500,000 cDNA molecules from about 0.94 to 9.7 million T cells. TCRdb re-called the PCR reads with MiXCR, one entry per CDR3 protein. Of around 190,000 distinct CDR3 sequences listed, approximately 30% are singletons. Sequencing input: blood. The rearrangement joins TRBV28 to TRBJ2-4; D gene unclear. The origin of this receptor is a girl aged 2-17 years with multiple sclerosis. This chain's CDR3 is CASTPAELTDLNIQYF. The CDR3 DNA is TGTGCCAGCACCCCGGCGGAGCTGACCGACCTAAACATTCAGTACTTC.